These 28 T cell receptor beta chains came from one sample sequenced in a study of blood T cell repertoires in COVID-19. Method: immunoSEQ multiplex PCR; TCRdb's copy keeps in-frame clones and lacks some. The table records around 60,000 clones, around 73% of them present only once. The sequencing input was peripheral blood. Source of these receptors: an elderly man with active or convalescent COVID-19.

The chain recombines TRBV7-9 with TRBJ2-5; TRBD2 matches 7 bases. The CDR3 spans 14 residues. V lost 4 bases and J lost 5; bases outside the gene matches: 7. Germline V CDR1 and CDR2: SEHNR, FQNEAQ (reference sequence). The CDR3 region is CASSSLATVETQYF. Here the CDR3 DNA reads TGTGCCAGCAGCTCACTAGCGACGGTCGAGACCCAGTACTTC.

This clone has a single count. The rearrangement links TRBV7-6 to TRBJ2-5; 9 bases agree with TRBD2. CDR3 length: 19 amino acids. Germline assignment: CDR1 SGHVS and CDR2 FNYEAQ. J gave up 1 base and V 1 base, and 13 bases lay outside the gene matches. This CDR3 is CASSLGGGRALIRQETQYF. CDR3 coding DNA: TGTGCCAGCAGCTTAGGGGGCGGGAGGGCCTTGATTCGCCAAGAGACCCAGTACTTC.

The V call is TRBV29-1, the J call TRBJ2-3, with a tentative D call TRBD1 (6 bases). Trimming took 4 bases from V and 3 from J, leaving 14 bases between them. CDR1 is SQVTM and CDR2 is ANQGSEA in the germline V gene. This CDR3 spans 14 amino acids. DNA for the CDR3: TGCAGCGTTGTACCGGGCCAGGGGACAGATACGCAGTATTTT. It yields the protein CSVVPGQGTDTQYF.

CDR3 sequence (DNA): TGTGCCAGCAGCCCAGGACAGGGGGTTCATGGAAACACCATATATTTT. Translated, it gives CASSPGQGVHGNTIYF. The chain combines TRBV27 with TRBJ1-3, with 10 bases that match TRBD1. Germline loops: CDR1 MNHEY, CDR2 SMNVEV (reference sequence). The CDR3 contains 16 residues. With V trimmed by 6 bases and J by 3 bases, 8 bases remained unmatched.

The chain links TRBV27 to TRBJ2-3, with TRBD2 identical over 8 bases. The CDR3 extends over 18 amino acids. Germline CDR1 reads MNHEY; CDR2 reads SMNVEV (reference sequence). V shed 3 bases and J 2 bases; nucleotides not matched to a gene: 13. Here the CDR3 reads CASSFRAGEGVDTDTQYF. The CDR3 DNA is TGTGCCAGCAGTTTCCGAGCGGGAGAGGGGGTTGACACAGATACGCAGTATTTT.

The gene calls are TRBV9 and TRBJ2-3, with 7 bases lining up with TRBD1. Unmatched junction bases numbered 0, after V lost 1 base and J lost 4 bases. This CDR3 contains 13 residues. Germline values: CDR1 SGDLS, CDR2 YYNGEE. CDR3 region: CASSVQGADTQYF. CDR3 DNA sequence: TGTGCCAGCAGCGTACAGGGGGCAGATACGCAGTATTTT.

The rearrangement joins TRBV6-1 to TRBJ1-2; no clear D gene. From germline, CDR1 is MNHNS and CDR2 SASEGT. V was clipped by 5 bases and J by 4 bases, with 14 bases between them. The CDR3 is made up of 14 amino acids. CDR3 loop: CASSTMSSGYGYTF. The CDR3 region has the DNA TGTGCCAGCAGTACCATGTCCTCGGGCTATGGCTACACCTTC.

This clone has just one count. The chain is built from TRBV5-1 and TRBJ2-3, with 7 nucleotides matching TRBD2. The germline V gene encodes CDR1 SGHRS and CDR2 YFSETQ. V lost 0 bases to trimming and J lost 2 bases; unmatched junction nucleotides: 3. The CDR3 length is 15 residues. The CDR3 region is CASSLAGGDTDTQYF. The CDR3 DNA reads as TGCGCCAGCAGCTTGGCGGGGGGAGACACAGATACGCAGTATTTT.

V gene TRBV2 combines with J gene TRBJ2-7; D gene uncertain. Germline values: CDR1 SNHLY, CDR2 FYNNEI. V lost 7 bases and J 0 bases, leaving 7 bases between the germline ends. CDR3 size: 12 residues. CDR3 residues: CASNPGSYEQYF. CDR3 sequence (DNA): TGTGCCAGCAACCCCGGCTCCTACGAGCAGTACTTC. The whole variable domain, filled in from reference TRBV2 and TRBJ2-7, reads EPEVTQTPSHQVTQMGQEVILRCVPISNHLYFYWYRQILGQKVEFLVSFYNNEISEKSEIFDDQFSVERPDGSNFTLKIRSTKLEDSAMYFCASNPGSYEQYFGPGTRLTVT.

In its sample, this clone was seen a few times. The chain couples TRBV7-3 to TRBJ2-2, with a possible D match to TRBD1 (5 bases). V dropped 0 bases and J dropped 4 bases, with 12 bases sitting between them. The CDR3 sequence is 16 residues long. Germline V lookup: CDR1 SGHTA, CDR2 FQGTGA. As DNA, the CDR3 is TGTGCCAGCAGCTTAACGCGGCAGGGTAGCACCGGGGAGCTGTTTTTT. Translation: CASSLTRQGSTGELFF.

The chain links TRBV27 to TRBJ1-6, with a tentative D call TRBD1 (5 bases). Germline loops: CDR1 MNHEY, CDR2 SMNVEV (reference sequence). This CDR3 is 17 amino acids long. V shed 2 bases and J shed 7 bases, with 18 bases lying between them. CDR3: CASSLAPGQGGNSPLHF. CDR3 in DNA: TGTGCCAGCAGTTTAGCCCCCGGGCAGGGAGGGAATTCACCCCTCCACTTT.

The chain has TRBV23-1 and TRBJ1-2; D perhaps matches TRBD1 (5 bases). TRBV23-1 is an open reading frame whose function is uncertain. The CDR3 has 15 amino acids. V lost 1 base, J lost 3 bases, and 12 bases lay in between. The CDR3 DNA sequence: TGCGCCAGCAGTCAATTAGCCCAGGGCGACTATGGCTACACCTTC. It codes for CASSQLAQGDYGYTF.

The CDR3 DNA reads as TGTGCCAGCAGAATGGAGGAAATGAACACTGAAGCTTTCTTT. Its translation is CASRMEEMNTEAFF. The chain uses TRBV6-5 and TRBJ1-1; no reliable D call. CDR1 is MNHEY and CDR2 is SVGAGI in the germline V gene. The CDR3 length is 14 residues. Trimming left V 6 bases short and J 0 bases short, with 11 bases between.

There are a few counts of this clone. The V and J genes are TRBV5-6 and TRBJ2-1, with D hard to call. The CDR3 loop spans 13 amino acids. V lost 3 bases and J 0 bases, leaving 4 bases between the germline ends. Germline V lookup: CDR1 SGHDT, CDR2 YYEEEE. The CDR3 DNA reads as TGTGCCAGCAGCTCCGTCTCCTACAATGAGCAGTTCTTC. Protein: CASSSVSYNEQFF.

Judged by abundance, this clone is medium-sized. The V gene is TRBV7-2, the J gene TRBJ2-1; D might be TRBD2 (6 bases). Germline-derived CDR1 and CDR2 are SGHTA and FQGNSA. V lost 5 bases and J lost 0, with 14 bases in between. CDR3 length: 16 amino acids. In DNA form, the CDR3 reads TGTGCCAGCAGCCCCTCCGGGAGCGGCTCCTACAATGAGCAGTTCTTC. Its translation is CASSPSGSGSYNEQFF.

The rearrangement joins TRBV5-1 to TRBJ2-7; 8 bases match TRBD2. From germline, CDR1 is SGHRS and CDR2 YFSETQ. This CDR3 comprises 15 residues. V trimming: 1 base; J trimming: 3 bases; junction bases outside the gene matches: 6. CDR3 protein: CASSLIPGLDYEQYF. Written as DNA, the CDR3 is TGCGCCAGCAGCTTGATTCCGGGACTAGACTACGAGCAGTACTTC.

The V gene is TRBV18, the J gene TRBJ1-2; 7 bases match TRBD1. The CDR3 covers 14 residues. The junction had 4 bases not matched to a gene; V was cut back by 0 bases and J by 6 bases. The V gene's germline CDR1 is KGHSH and CDR2 LQKENI. DNA of the CDR3: TGTGCCAGCTCACCACCAGGGGGCCGTAATGGCTACACCTTC. This translates into CASSPPGGRNGYTF.

V usage is TRBV6-5 and J usage is TRBJ1-1; 7 nucleotides match TRBD1. CDR1 is MNHEY and CDR2 is SVGAGI in the germline V gene. The ends lost 8 bases at V and 4 bases at J; junction bases unmatched: 4. The CDR3 runs 12 residues. CDR3 coding DNA: TGTGCCAGCGGACAGGTGGGCACTGAAGCTTTCTTT. Translating gives CASGQVGTEAFF.

The chain couples TRBV14 to TRBJ1-2, with unresolved D. Germline values: CDR1 SGHDN, CDR2 FVKESK. This CDR3 region has 17 residues. Trimming took 4 bases from V and 8 from J, leaving 26 bases between them. CDR3 bases: TGTGCCAGCAGCCCGCCATTAAACAGTTGGGTGTTTGAGGGCTACACCTTC. This gives the protein CASSPPLNSWVFEGYTF.

This clone was observed a single time. This chain joins TRBV7-8 and TRBJ1-4, with TRBD1 matching 8 bases. Trimming at V came to 4 bases and at J to 4 bases, leaving 5 bases not matched to a gene. Germline V gives CDR1 SGHVS, CDR2 FQNEAQ. The CDR3 sequence is 15 residues long. CDR3 amino acids: CASSSSGQVNEKLFF. The CDR3 DNA sequence: TGTGCCAGCAGCTCATCGGGACAGGTTAATGAAAAACTGTTTTTT.

The chain recombines TRBV5-4 with TRBJ1-4; D gene uncertain. Germline CDR1 and CDR2: SGHNT and YYREEE (reference sequence). The CDR3 spans 14 residues. V gave up 6 bases and J gave up 0 bases, with 9 bases separating them. CDR3 in DNA: TGTGCCAGCACCTACGGTTCAACTAATGAAAAACTGTTTTTT. Its translation: CASTYGSTNEKLFF.

The chain uses TRBV6-1 and TRBJ2-3, with D tentatively TRBD2 (5 bases). The CDR3 is 16 residues long. The germline CDR1 and CDR2 sequences are MNHNS and SASEGT. V was trimmed by 3 bases and J by 3 bases, leaving 16 bases between them. This CDR3 reads CASSDRPRAFTDTQYF. In DNA, the CDR3 is TGTGCCAGCAGTGACAGACCGAGGGCCTTTACAGATACGCAGTATTTT.

The rearrangement uses TRBV3-1 (or the pseudogene TRBV3-2) and TRBJ1-5, with TRBD1 matching over 9 bases. V shed 1 base and J 5 bases; nucleotides not matched to a gene: 3. Germline-derived CDR1 and CDR2 are LGHDT and YNNKEL (reference sequence). The CDR3 consists of 15 residues. The CDR3 DNA reads as TGTGCCAGCAGCCAAGCGACAGGGGGTCATCAGCCCCAGCATTTT. Its translation is CASSQATGGHQPQHF.

V usage is TRBV18 and J usage is TRBJ1-3; D gene uncertain. The CDR3 is 17 residues long. The V end lost 2 bases, the J end lost 0 bases, and 14 bases lay between the germline ends. Germline V lookup: CDR1 KGHSH, CDR2 LQKENI. The CDR3 protein is CASSPIDGGNSGNTIYF. In DNA form, the CDR3 reads TGTGCCAGCTCACCAATAGATGGCGGAAACTCTGGAAACACCATATATTTT.

This rearrangement joins TRBV29-1 to TRBJ2-5; 7 positions match TRBD2. The V segment lost 3 bases and the J segment 5 bases; nucleotides outside the gene matches: 15. Germline CDR1 is SQVTM and CDR2 is ANQGSEA. The CDR3 runs 16 residues. CDR3 DNA: TGCAGCGTTGATGGAGGGATAGGGGTCGGGAGGGAGACCCAGTACTTC. Translation: CSVDGGIGVGRETQYF.

This chain links TRBV19 with TRBJ2-5, with 7 bases fitting TRBD2. With 1 base clipped from V and 5 bases from J, the junction kept 4 bases outside the gene matches. There are 14 residues in the CDR3. Germline values: CDR1 LNHDA, CDR2 SQIVND (reference sequence). The DNA for the CDR3 is TGTGCCAGTAGTATAGCGGGAGGAGGTGAGACCCAGTACTTC. Its protein is CASSIAGGGETQYF. Variable domain in full (rest from reference TRBV19 and TRBJ2-5): DGGITQSPKYLFRKEGQNVTLSCEQNLNHDAMYWYRQDPGQGLRLIYYSQIVNDFQKGDIAEGYSVSREKKESFPLTVTSAQKNPTAFYLCASSIAGGGETQYFGPGTRLLVL.

The chain is built from TRBV6-1 and TRBJ2-5; TRBD2 aligns across 7 bases. Germline V lookup: CDR1 MNHNS, CDR2 SASEGT. V was pared by 1 base and J by 7 bases, with 12 bases of the junction left unmatched. The CDR3 is 16 residues long. CDR3 bases: TGTGCCAGCAGTGAAGGACTAGCCCGGTCGATCGGGACCCAGTACTTC. Translating it yields CASSEGLARSIGTQYF.

CDR3 DNA: TGTGCCAGCAGTTCGGACACAGGGGGCGCGGAGACCCAGTACTTC. This sequence encodes CASSSDTGGAETQYF. The gene calls are TRBV27 and TRBJ2-5, with 9 bases matching TRBD1. The CDR3 covers 15 residues. V lost 4 bases, J lost 5 bases, and 8 bases stayed unmatched. Germline V gives CDR1 MNHEY, CDR2 SMNVEV (reference sequence).